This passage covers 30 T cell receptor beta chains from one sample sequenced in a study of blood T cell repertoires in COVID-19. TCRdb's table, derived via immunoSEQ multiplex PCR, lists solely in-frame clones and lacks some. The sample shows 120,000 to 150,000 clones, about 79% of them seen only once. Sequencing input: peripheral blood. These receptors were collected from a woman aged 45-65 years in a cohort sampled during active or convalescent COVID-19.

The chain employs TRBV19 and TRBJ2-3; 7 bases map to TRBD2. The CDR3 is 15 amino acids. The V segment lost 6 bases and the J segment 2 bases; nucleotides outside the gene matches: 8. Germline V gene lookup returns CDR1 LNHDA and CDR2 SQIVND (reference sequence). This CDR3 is CASRSRAGLTDTQYF. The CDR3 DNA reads TGTGCCAGTAGGAGCAGAGCGGGGCTCACAGATACGCAGTATTTT.

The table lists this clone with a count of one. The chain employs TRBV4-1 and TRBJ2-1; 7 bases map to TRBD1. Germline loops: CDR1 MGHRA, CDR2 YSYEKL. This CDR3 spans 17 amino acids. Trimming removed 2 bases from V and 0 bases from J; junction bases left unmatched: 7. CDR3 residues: CASSQLQGSLSYNEQFF. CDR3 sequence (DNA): TGCGCCAGCAGCCAATTACAGGGGTCCCTCTCCTACAATGAGCAGTTCTTC.

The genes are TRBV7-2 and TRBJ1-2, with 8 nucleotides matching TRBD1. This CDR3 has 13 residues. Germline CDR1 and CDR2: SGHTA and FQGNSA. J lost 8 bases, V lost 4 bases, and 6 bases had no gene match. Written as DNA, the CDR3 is TGTGCCAGCAGCTCGACAGGGGTATTAGGCTACACCTTC. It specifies CASSSTGVLGYTF.

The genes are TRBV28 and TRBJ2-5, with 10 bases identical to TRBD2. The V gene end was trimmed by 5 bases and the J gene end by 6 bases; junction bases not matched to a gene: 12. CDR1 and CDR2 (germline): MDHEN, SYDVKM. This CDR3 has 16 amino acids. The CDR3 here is CASSHAGTSAKKTQYF. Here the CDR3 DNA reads TGTGCCAGCAGTCATGCCGGGACTAGCGCCAAGAAGACCCAGTACTTC. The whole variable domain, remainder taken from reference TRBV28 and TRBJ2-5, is DVKVTQSSRYLVKRTGEKVFLECVQDMDHENMFWYRQDPGLGLRLIYFSYDVKMKEKGDIPEGYSVSREKKERFSLILESASTNQTSMYLCASSHAGTSAKKTQYFGPGTRLLVL.

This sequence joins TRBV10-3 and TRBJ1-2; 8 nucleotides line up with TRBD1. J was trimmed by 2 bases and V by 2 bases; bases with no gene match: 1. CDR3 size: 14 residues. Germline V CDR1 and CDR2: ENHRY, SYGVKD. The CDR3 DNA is TGTGCCATCAGTGAGGACAGGGGAAACTATGGCTACACCTTC. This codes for CAISEDRGNYGYTF.

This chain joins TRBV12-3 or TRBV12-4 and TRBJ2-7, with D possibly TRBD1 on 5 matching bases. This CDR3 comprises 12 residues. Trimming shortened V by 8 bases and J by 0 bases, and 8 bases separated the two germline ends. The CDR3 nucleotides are TGTGCCAGCGGCGACAGCTCCTACGAGCAGTACTTC. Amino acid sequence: CASGDSSYEQYF.

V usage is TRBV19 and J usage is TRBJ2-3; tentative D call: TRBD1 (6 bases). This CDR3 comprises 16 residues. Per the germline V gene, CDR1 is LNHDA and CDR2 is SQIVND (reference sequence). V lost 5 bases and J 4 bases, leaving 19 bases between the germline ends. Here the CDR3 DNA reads TGTGCCAGTAGTCAAAAGGGGCCAGGGGTGGCAGATACGCAGTATTTT. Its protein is CASSQKGPGVADTQYF.

CDR3 protein: CASSRTGVSTNEKLFF. The CDR3 coding sequence is TGTGCCAGCAGCCGGACAGGGGTGTCAACTAATGAAAAACTGTTTTTT. V usage is TRBV7-3 and J usage is TRBJ1-4; TRBD1 agrees at 9 bases. The CDR3 loop spans 16 amino acids. CDR1 SGHTA and CDR2 FQGTGA come from the germline V gene. V lost 5 bases to trimming and J lost 0 bases; unmatched junction nucleotides: 4.

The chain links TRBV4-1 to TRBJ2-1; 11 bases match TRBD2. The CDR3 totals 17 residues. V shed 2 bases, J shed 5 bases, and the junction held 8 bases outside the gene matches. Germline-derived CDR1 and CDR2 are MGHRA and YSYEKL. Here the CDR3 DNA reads TGCGCCAGCAGCCAAAGGCTACCGACTAGCGGGAACAATGAGCAGTTCTTC. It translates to CASSQRLPTSGNNEQFF.

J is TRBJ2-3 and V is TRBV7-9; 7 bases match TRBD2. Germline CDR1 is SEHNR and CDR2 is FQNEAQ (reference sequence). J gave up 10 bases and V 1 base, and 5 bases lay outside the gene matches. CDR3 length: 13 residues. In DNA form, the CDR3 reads TGTGCCAGCAGCTTAGGGGAGGGCAGAGCGCAGTATTTT. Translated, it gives CASSLGEGRAQYF.

The CDR3 loop is CASSRDGRVVRYTEAFF. CDR3 DNA: TGTGCCAGCAGCCGCGACGGCAGGGTGGTGCGTTACACTGAAGCTTTCTTT. The chain recombines TRBV6-2 or TRBV6-3 with TRBJ1-1; TRBD1 is a possible D gene (5 bases). The CDR3 runs to 17 residues. CDR1 is MNHEY, CDR2 SVGEGT, per germline. Trimming pared 6 bases from V and 3 bases from J, leaving 23 bases between.

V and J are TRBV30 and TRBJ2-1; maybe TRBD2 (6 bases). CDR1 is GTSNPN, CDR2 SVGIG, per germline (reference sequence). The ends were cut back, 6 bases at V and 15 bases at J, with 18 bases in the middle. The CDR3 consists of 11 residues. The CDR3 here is CACFRGIFWFF. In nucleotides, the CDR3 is TGTGCCTGTTTCCGGGGGATATTTTGGTTCTTC.

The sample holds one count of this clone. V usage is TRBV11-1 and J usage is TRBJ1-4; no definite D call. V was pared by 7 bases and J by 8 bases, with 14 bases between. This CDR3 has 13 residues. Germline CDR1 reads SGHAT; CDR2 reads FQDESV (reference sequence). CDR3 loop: CASMRAEGEKLFF. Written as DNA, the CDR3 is TGTGCCAGCATGAGGGCCGAGGGCGAAAAACTGTTTTTT.

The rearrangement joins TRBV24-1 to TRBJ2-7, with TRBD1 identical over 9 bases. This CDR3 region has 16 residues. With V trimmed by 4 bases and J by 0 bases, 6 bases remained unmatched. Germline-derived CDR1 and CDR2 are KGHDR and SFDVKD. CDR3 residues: CATSDPRDRDSYEQYF. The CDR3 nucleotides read TGTGCCACCAGTGACCCCCGGGACAGGGACTCCTACGAGCAGTACTTC.

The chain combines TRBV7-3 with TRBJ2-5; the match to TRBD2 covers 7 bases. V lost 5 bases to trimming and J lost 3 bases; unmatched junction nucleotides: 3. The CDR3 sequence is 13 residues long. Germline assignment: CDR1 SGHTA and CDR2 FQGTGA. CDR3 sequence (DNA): TGTGCCAGCAGCAGGGGAGGGGAAGAGACCCAGTACTTC. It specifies CASSRGGEETQYF.

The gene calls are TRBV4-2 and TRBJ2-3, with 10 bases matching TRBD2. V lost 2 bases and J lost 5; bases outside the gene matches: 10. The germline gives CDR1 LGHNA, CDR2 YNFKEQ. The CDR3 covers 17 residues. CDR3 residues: CASSQQGVAGGEDTQYF. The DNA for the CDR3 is TGTGCCAGCAGCCAACAAGGGGTAGCGGGGGGCGAAGATACGCAGTATTTT.

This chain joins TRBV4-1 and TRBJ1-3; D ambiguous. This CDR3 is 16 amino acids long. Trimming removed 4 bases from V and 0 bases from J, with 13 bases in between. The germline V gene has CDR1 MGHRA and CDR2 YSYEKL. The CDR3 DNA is TGCGCCAGCAGCCGGACCTCGGGAGTCTCTGGAAACACCATATATTTT. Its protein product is CASSRTSGVSGNTIYF.

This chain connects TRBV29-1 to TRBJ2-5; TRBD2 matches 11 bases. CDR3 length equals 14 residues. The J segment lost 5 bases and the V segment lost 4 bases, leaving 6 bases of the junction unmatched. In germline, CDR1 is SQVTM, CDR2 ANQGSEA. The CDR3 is CSVGRLAGKETQYF. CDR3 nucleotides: TGCAGCGTTGGCCGACTAGCGGGGAAGGAGACCCAGTACTTC.

CDR3 coding DNA: TGTGCCAGCAGGGTAGGAAGGACAGGGGCGAGCGAGCAGTACTTC. Translating gives CASRVGRTGASEQYF. This rearrangement joins TRBV6-5 to TRBJ2-7; 9 nucleotides line up with TRBD1. Germline assignment: CDR1 MNHEY and CDR2 SVGAGI. The CDR3 covers 15 residues. Trimming cost V 6 bases and J 6 bases; bases outside gene matches: 12.

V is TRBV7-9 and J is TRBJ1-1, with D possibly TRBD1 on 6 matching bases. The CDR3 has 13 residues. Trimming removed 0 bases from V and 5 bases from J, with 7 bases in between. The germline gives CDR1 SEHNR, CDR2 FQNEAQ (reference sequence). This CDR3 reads CASSLARGTEAFF. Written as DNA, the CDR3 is TGTGCCAGCAGCTTAGCGAGGGGGACTGAAGCTTTCTTT.

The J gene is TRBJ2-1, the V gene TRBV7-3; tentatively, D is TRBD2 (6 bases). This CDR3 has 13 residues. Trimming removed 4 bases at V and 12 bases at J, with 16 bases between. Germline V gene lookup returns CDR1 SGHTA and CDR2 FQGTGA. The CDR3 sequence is CASSSRDSMRQFF. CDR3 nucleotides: TGTGCCAGCAGCTCGCGGGACTCCATGAGGCAGTTCTTC.

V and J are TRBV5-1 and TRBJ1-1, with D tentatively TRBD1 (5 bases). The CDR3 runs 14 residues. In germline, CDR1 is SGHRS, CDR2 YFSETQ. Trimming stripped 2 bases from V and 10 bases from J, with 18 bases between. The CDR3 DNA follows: TGCGCCAGCAGCTTCCAGGGAACGAACGGGGGAGCTTTCTTT. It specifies CASSFQGTNGGAFF.

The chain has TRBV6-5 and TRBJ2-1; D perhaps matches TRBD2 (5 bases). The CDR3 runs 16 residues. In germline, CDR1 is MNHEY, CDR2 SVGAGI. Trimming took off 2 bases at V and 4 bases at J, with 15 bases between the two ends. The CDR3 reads CASSYSRTVGYNEQFF. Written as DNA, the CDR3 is TGTGCCAGCAGTTACAGCCGGACTGTTGGGTACAATGAGCAGTTCTTC.

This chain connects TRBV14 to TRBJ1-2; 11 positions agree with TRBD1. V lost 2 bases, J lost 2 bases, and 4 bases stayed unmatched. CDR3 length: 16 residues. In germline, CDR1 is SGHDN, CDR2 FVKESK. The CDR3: CASSQLGTGGNYGYTF. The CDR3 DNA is TGTGCCAGCAGCCAACTCGGGACAGGGGGGAACTATGGCTACACCTTC. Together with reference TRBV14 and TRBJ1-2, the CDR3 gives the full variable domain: EAGVTQFPSHSVIEKGQTVTLRCDPISGHDNLYWYRRVMGKEIKFLLHFVKESKQDESGMPNNRFLAERTGGTYSTLKVQPAELEDSGVYFCASSQLGTGGNYGYTFGSGTRLTVV.

CDR3: CASSVWTGGETQYF. CDR3 DNA sequence: TGTGCCAGCAGCGTGTGGACAGGGGGAGAGACCCAGTACTTC. The V call is TRBV9, the J call TRBJ2-5; 10 nucleotides agree with TRBD1. The CDR3 loop spans 14 amino acids. CDR1 SGDLS and CDR2 YYNGEE come from the germline V gene. V gave up 2 bases and J gave up 4 bases; unmatched junction bases: 2.

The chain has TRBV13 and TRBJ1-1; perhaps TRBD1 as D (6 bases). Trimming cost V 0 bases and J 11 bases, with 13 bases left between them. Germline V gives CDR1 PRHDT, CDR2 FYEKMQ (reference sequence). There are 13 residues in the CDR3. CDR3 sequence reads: CASSLGSDRAAFF. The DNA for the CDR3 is TGTGCCAGCAGCTTAGGCTCGGACAGAGCGGCTTTCTTT.

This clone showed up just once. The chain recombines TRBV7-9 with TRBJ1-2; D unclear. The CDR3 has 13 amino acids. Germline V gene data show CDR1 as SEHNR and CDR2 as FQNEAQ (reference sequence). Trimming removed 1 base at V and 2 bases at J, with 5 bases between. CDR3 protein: CASSLGPNYGYTF. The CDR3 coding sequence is TGTGCCAGCAGCTTAGGGCCAAACTATGGCTACACCTTC.

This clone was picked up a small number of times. DNA of the CDR3: TGTGCCAGCAGCTTAACGCGCGGAGGGAGGAGGACCGGGGAGCTGTTTTTT. Its protein is CASSLTRGGRRTGELFF. This chain joins TRBV7-3 and TRBJ2-2, with D possibly TRBD2 on 6 matching bases. Germline-derived CDR1 and CDR2 are SGHTA and FQGTGA. The CDR3 has 17 residues. The V and J ends lost 0 bases and 5 bases respectively, with 16 bases between them.

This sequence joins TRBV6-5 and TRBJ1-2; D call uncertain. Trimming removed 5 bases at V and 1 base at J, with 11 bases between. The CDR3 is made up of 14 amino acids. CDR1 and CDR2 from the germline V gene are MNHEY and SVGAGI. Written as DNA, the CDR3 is TGTGCCAGCAGTATCCCGGGTCGTAACTATGGCTACACCTTC. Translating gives CASSIPGRNYGYTF.

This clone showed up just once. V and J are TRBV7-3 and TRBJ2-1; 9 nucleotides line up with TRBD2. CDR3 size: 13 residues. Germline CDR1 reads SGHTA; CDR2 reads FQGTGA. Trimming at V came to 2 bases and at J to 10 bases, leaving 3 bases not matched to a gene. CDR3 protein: CASSLSSGGEQFF. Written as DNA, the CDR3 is TGTGCCAGCAGCTTATCCAGCGGGGGGGAGCAGTTCTTC.